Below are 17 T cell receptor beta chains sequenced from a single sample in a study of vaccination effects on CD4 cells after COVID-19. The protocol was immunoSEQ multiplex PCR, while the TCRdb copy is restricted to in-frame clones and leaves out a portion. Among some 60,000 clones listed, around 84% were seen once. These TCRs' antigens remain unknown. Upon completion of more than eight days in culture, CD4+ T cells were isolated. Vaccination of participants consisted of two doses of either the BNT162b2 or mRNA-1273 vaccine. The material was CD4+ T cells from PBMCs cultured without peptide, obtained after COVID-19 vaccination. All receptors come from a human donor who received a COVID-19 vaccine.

The CDR3 DNA follows: TGTGCCAGCTCACCGAGACAGGATATTCTGCCCCAGCATTTT. This translates into CASSPRQDILPQHF. This sequence joins TRBV18 and TRBJ1-5, with D perhaps matching TRBD1 (6 bases). CDR1 is KGHSH and CDR2 is LQKENI in the germline V gene. The CDR3 is 14 residues long. The ends were cut back, 3 bases at V and 9 bases at J, with 15 bases in the middle.

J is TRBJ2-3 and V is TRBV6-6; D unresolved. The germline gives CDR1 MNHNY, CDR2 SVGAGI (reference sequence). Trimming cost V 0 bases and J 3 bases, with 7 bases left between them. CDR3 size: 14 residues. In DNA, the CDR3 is TGTGCCAGCAGTTACTCGAGAGGAACAGATACGCAGTATTTT. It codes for CASSYSRGTDTQYF.

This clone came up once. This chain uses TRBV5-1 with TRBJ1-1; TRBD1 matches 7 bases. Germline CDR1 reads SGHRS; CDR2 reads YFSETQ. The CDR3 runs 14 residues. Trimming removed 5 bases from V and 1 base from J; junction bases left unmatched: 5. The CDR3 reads CASSSGQRNTEAFF. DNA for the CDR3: TGCGCCAGCAGTTCGGGACAGCGGAACACTGAAGCTTTCTTT.

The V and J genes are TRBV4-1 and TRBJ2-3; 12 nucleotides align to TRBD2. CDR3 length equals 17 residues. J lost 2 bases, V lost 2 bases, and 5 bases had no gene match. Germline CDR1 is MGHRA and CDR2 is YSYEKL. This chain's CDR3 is CASSQHASGRATDTQYF. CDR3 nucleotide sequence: TGCGCCAGCAGCCAACATGCTAGCGGGAGGGCCACAGATACGCAGTATTTT.

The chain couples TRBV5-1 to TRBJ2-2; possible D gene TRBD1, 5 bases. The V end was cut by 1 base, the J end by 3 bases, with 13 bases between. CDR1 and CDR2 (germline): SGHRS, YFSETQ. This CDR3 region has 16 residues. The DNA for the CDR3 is TGCGCCAGCAGCTTGTTGCAGGGTGCGGACACCGGGGAGCTGTTTTTT. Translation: CASSLLQGADTGELFF.

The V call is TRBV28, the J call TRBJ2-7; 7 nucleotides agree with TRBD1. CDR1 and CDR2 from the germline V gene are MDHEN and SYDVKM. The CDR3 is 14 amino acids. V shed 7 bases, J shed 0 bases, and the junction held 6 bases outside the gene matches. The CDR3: CASTTGASSYEQYF. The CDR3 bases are TGTGCCAGCACCACAGGGGCCTCCTCCTACGAGCAGTACTTC.

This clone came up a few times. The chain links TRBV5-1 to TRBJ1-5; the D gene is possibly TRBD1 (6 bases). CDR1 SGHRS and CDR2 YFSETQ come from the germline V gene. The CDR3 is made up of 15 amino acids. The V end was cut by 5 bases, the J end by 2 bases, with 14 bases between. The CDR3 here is CASSQDSSGNQPQHF. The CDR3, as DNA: TGCGCCAGCAGTCAGGACAGTAGCGGCAATCAGCCCCAGCATTTT.

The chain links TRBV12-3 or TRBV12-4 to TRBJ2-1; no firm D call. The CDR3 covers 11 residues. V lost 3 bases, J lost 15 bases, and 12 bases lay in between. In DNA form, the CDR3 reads TGTGCCAGCAGTTTTTCATGGGTGCGGTTCTTC. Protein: CASSFSWVRFF.

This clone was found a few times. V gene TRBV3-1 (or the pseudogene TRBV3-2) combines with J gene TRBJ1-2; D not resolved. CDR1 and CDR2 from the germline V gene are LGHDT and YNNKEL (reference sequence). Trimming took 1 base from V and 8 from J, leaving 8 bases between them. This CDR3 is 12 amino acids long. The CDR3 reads CASSQALVGYTF. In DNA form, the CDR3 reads TGTGCCAGCAGCCAAGCACTGGTCGGCTACACCTTC.

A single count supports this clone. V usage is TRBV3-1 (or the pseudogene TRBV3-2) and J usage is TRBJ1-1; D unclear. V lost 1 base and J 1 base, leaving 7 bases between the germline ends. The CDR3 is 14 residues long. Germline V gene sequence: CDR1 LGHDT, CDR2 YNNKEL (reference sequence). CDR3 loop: CASSQVGRNTEAFF. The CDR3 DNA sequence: TGTGCCAGCAGCCAAGTTGGTCGGAACACTGAAGCTTTCTTT.

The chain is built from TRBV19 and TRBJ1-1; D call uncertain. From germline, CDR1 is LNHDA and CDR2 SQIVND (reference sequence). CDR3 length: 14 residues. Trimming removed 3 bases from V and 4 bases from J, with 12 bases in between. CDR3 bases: TGTGCCAGTAGTATGGGCGAGGGCTTCACTGAAGCTTTCTTT. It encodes CASSMGEGFTEAFF.

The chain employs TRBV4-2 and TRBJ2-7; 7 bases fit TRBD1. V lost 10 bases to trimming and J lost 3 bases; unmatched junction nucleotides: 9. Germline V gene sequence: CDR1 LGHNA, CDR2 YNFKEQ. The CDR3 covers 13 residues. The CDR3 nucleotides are TGTGCCACTCCGGGACAGAGAGACTACGAGCAGTACTTC. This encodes CATPGQRDYEQYF.

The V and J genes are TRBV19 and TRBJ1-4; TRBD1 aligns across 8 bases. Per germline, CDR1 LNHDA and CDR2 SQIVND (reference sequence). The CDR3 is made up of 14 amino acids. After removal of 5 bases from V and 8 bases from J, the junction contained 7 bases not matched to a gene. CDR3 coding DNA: TGTGCCAGTAGTTCCAGGGGGCTCCCCGAAAAACTGTTTTTT. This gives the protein CASSSRGLPEKLFF.

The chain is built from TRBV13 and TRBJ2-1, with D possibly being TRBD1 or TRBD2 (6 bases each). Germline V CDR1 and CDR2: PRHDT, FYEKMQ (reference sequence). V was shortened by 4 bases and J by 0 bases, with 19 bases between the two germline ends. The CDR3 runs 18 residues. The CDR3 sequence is CASSSTGWGASSYNEQFF. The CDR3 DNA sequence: TGTGCCAGCAGCTCGACCGGTTGGGGGGCGAGCTCCTACAATGAGCAGTTCTTC.

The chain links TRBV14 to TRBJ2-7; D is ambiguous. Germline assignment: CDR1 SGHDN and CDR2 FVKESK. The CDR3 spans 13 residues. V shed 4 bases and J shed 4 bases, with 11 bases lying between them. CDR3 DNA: TGTGCCAGCAGCCGTGAGGACGGTTACGAGCAGTACTTC. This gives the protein CASSREDGYEQYF.

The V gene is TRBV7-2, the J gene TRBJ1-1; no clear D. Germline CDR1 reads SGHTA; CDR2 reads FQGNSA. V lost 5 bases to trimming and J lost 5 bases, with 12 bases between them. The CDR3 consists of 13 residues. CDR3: CASSPQVGTEAFF. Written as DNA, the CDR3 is TGTGCCAGCAGCCCCCAGGTGGGTACTGAAGCTTTCTTT.

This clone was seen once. The CDR3 is CASSSSGGGETQYF. The CDR3 DNA sequence: TGTGCCAGTAGTTCTTCGGGAGGGGGGGAGACCCAGTACTTC. The chain employs TRBV19 and TRBJ2-5; 8 bases match TRBD2. The CDR3 is 14 amino acids. Germline CDR1 LNHDA, CDR2 SQIVND (reference sequence). After removal of 5 bases from V and 5 bases from J, the junction contained 7 bases not matched to a gene.